These T cell receptor beta chains were read from a single sample in a study of blood T cell repertoires in COVID-19. Assay used: immunoSEQ multiplex PCR; TCRdb lists only in-frame clones, some missing. The sample lists approximately 140,000 clones; about 80% were seen once. Sequencing was performed on PBMCs or T cells enriched from blood (not recorded which). These receptors were taken from a man between 40 and 49 years old with acute COVID-19. Both conserved end residues are part of each CDR3. D genes are given only for firm matches. The size entry is marked missing in some rows and otherwise reads once, few, many or a size class.

TRBV9	14	few	TRBD1	TRBJ2-2	CASSGTGLTGELFF	TGTGCCAGCAGCGGGACAGGGTTGACCGGGGAGCTGTTTTTT
TRBV5-1	15	NA	TRBD1	TRBJ1-1	CASSTDRGRDTEAFF	TGCGCCAGCAGCACGGACAGGGGGAGAGACACTGAAGCTTTCTTT
TRBV7-6	15	NA	NA	TRBJ1-4	CASSRSNSPNEKLFF	TGTGCCAGCAGCCGCTCGAACAGCCCTAATGAAAAACTGTTTTTT
TRBV29-1	12	NA	NA	TRBJ1-2	CSGGTPAFGYTF	TGCAGCGGGGGGACTCCTGCCTTTGGCTACACCTTC
TRBV6-1	14	NA	TRBD1	TRBJ1-2	CASSEGTGTYGYTF	TGTGCCAGCAGTGAAGGGACAGGGACCTATGGCTACACCTTC
TRBV24-1	12	NA	TRBD1	TRBJ1-5	CATQGANQPQHF	TGTGCCACACAGGGGGCGAATCAGCCCCAGCATTTT
TRBV5-1	15	NA	NA	TRBJ2-1	CASSLQSIQGYEQFF	TGCGCCAGCAGCTTGCAATCTATACAGGGTTATGAGCAGTTCTTC
TRBV12-5	15	few	NA	TRBJ2-7	CASGLPGQGYHEQYF	TGTGCTAGTGGTTTGCCGGGCCAGGGGTACCACGAGCAGTACTTC
TRBV7-9	15	few	NA	TRBJ1-5	CASSLGAGDNQPQHF	TGTGCCAGCAGCTTAGGAGCAGGGGACAATCAGCCCCAGCATTTT
TRBV2	14	NA	TRBD1	TRBJ1-2	CASSVRTGSGGYTF	TGTGCCAGCAGTGTACGGACAGGGTCCGGGGGCTACACCTTC
TRBV9	20	NA	TRBD1	TRBJ1-3	CASSLGGRPGQSFSGNTIYF	TGTGCCAGCAGCCTGGGTGGGAGACCGGGACAGAGTTTTTCTGGAAACACCATATATTTT
TRBV27	14	NA	TRBD2	TRBJ2-1	CASSLAGPLNEQFF	TGTGCCAGCAGCTTAGCGGGGCCCTTGAATGAGCAGTTCTTC
TRBV7-9	15	NA	TRBD1	TRBJ1-4	CASSLGGTTNEKLFF	TGTGCCAGCAGCCTAGGGGGCACAACTAATGAAAAACTGTTTTTT
TRBV6-7	13	few	TRBD2	TRBJ2-1	CASSFREGHEQFF	TGTGCCAGCAGTTTCCGGGAGGGCCATGAGCAGTTCTTC
TRBV7-9	14	NA	NA	TRBJ1-3	CASSNGAGANTIYF	TGTGCCAGCAGCAACGGGGCGGGGGCTAACACCATATATTTT
TRBV12-5	13	NA	NA	TRBJ1-5	CASGLVGGQPQHF	TGTGCTAGTGGTTTGGTTGGTGGCCAGCCCCAGCATTTT
TRBV7-2	15	NA	TRBD2	TRBJ2-7	CASSLEPAGSYEQYF	TGTGCCAGCAGCTTAGAGCCAGCGGGGTCCTACGAGCAGTACTTC